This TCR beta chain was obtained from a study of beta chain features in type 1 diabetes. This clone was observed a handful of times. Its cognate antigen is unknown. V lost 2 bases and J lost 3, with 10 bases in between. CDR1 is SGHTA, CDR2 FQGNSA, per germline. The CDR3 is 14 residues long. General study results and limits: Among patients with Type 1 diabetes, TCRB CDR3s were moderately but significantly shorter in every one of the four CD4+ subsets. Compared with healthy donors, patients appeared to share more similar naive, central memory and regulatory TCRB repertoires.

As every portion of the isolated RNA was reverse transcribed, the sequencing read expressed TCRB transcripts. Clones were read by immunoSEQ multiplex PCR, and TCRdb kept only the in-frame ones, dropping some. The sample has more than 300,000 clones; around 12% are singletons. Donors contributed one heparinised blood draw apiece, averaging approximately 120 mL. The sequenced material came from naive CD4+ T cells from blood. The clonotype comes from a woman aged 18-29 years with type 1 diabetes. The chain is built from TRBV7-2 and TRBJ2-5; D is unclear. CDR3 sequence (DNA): TGTGCCAGCAGCTTATCTGGAGCGAAAGAGACCCAGTACTTC. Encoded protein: CASSLSGAKETQYF.